This passage covers 19 T cell receptor beta chains from one sample sequenced in a study of shared clonotypes between healthy human individuals. Sequenced by immunoSEQ multiplex PCR; TCRdb stores in-frame clones only, minus some. The data show 850,000 to 1,200,000 clones, 60% to 80% seen once. Sequenced sample: memory CD4+ T cells sorted from blood. Subset in this sample: CD45RA-negative fraction. Receptors were obtained from a man between 18 and 35 years old in good health.

In its sample, this clone was seen many times. This chain connects TRBV4-2 to TRBJ2-5; possible D gene TRBD2, 5 bases. There are 15 residues in the CDR3. Germline V gene lookup returns CDR1 LGHNA and CDR2 YNFKEQ. V was clipped by 0 bases and J by 2 bases, with 10 bases between them. CDR3 amino acids: CASSQDFSGQETQYF. For the CDR3, the DNA is TGTGCCAGCAGCCAAGATTTTTCGGGGCAAGAGACCCAGTACTTC.

V is TRBV28 and J is TRBJ1-3; D unclear. The germline V gene encodes CDR1 MDHEN and CDR2 SYDVKM. CDR3 length equals 14 residues. Trimming left V 5 bases short and J 2 bases short, with 10 bases between. This CDR3 is CASSPPGAGNTIYF. CDR3 bases: TGTGCCAGCAGTCCACCCGGCGCTGGAAACACCATATATTTT.

This clone showed up just a few times. The genes are TRBV6-5 and TRBJ2-2; D may be TRBD1 (5 bases). Germline V lookup: CDR1 MNHEY, CDR2 SVGAGI. Trimming took 7 bases from V and 2 from J, leaving 11 bases between them. The CDR3 sequence is 14 residues long. The CDR3 here is CASNSDRNTGELFF. CDR3 sequence (DNA): TGTGCCAGCAACTCCGACAGAAACACCGGGGAGCTGTTTTTT.

The gene calls are TRBV5-1 and TRBJ1-3, with 7 bases matching TRBD1. The CDR3 loop spans 14 amino acids. The V gene's germline CDR1 is SGHRS and CDR2 YFSETQ. Trimming removed 4 bases from V and 7 bases from J; junction bases left unmatched: 8. The CDR3 region is CASSTGTAGNTIYF. The DNA of the CDR3 is TGCGCCAGCAGCACCGGGACAGCCGGGAACACCATATATTTT.

This chain links TRBV2 with TRBJ2-7, with D perhaps matching TRBD2 (7 bases). The CDR3 has 13 residues. V lost 6 bases and J 3 bases, leaving 12 bases between the germline ends. Germline CDR1 reads SNHLY; CDR2 reads FYNNEI. The CDR3: CASRGRGHYEQYF. CDR3 nucleotide sequence: TGTGCCAGCAGGGGGAGGGGACACTACGAGCAGTACTTC.

This chain joins TRBV5-1 and TRBJ1-1, with D unresolved. The V gene lost 4 bases and the J gene lost 8 bases, with 15 bases spanning the gap. The germline gives CDR1 SGHRS, CDR2 YFSETQ. CDR3 size: 13 residues. This CDR3 reads CASSVASVREAFF. CDR3 sequence (DNA): TGCGCCAGCAGCGTGGCATCGGTACGGGAAGCTTTCTTT.

This clone was counted a single time. The chain recombines TRBV7-9 with TRBJ2-2; D is unclear. The V and J ends lost 4 bases and 2 bases respectively, with 11 bases between them. CDR1 is SEHNR and CDR2 is FQNEAQ in the germline V gene (reference sequence). The CDR3 has 15 amino acids. CDR3: CASSSFTVNTGELFF. The CDR3 DNA follows: TGTGCCAGCAGCTCCTTCACCGTTAACACCGGGGAGCTGTTTTTT.

This chain joins TRBV30 and TRBJ2-2; 7 bases are shared with TRBD1. Germline V gene sequence: CDR1 GTSNPN, CDR2 SVGIG (reference sequence). Trimming at V came to 3 bases and at J to 5 bases, leaving 9 bases not matched to a gene. The CDR3 length is 15 residues. For the CDR3, the DNA is TGTGCCTGGAGAATCTGGGGACAGTTTACCGGGGAGCTGTTTTTT. Translation: CAWRIWGQFTGELFF. Filled out from reference TRBV30 and TRBJ2-2, the complete variable domain reads SQTIHQWPATLVQPVGSPLSLECTVEGTSNPNLYWYRQAAGRGLQLLFYSVGIGQISSEVPQNLSASRPQDRQFILSSKKLLLSDSGFYLCAWRIWGQFTGELFFGEGSRLTVL.

Concerning this clone: The same CDR3 also results from other DNA sequences found in this sample. The chain employs TRBV30 and TRBJ1-2; 7 positions agree with TRBD1. Germline V gives CDR1 GTSNPN, CDR2 SVGIG (reference sequence). This CDR3 comprises 13 residues. Losses at the gene ends were 0 bases for V and 5 bases for J; bases not matched to a gene: 3. The CDR3, as DNA: TGTGCCTGGAGTGTCGGGACAGCTTATGGCTACACCTTC. Its protein is CAWSVGTAYGYTF.

This clone was counted once. V gene TRBV7-2 combines with J gene TRBJ2-7, with D unclear. The germline V and J ends were trimmed by 6 bases and 3 bases, with 12 bases remaining between them. Germline V gives CDR1 SGHTA, CDR2 FQGNSA. The CDR3 totals 13 residues. Here the CDR3 DNA reads TGTGCCAGCAGACTCCCGTCGAGCTACGAGCAGTACTTC. Translated: CASRLPSSYEQYF.

The rearrangement links TRBV28 to TRBJ2-7, with TRBD1 matching over 7 bases. CDR1 is MDHEN, CDR2 SYDVKM, per germline. The CDR3 is 13 residues long. The V segment lost 9 bases and the J segment 2 bases; nucleotides outside the gene matches: 7. The CDR3 nucleotides are TGTGCCAGTATCTCCGGGACAGCCTACGAGCAGTACTTC. Translation: CASISGTAYEQYF.

The chain employs TRBV11-2 and TRBJ2-6; D is unresolved. The CDR3 runs to 15 residues. The ends were cut back, 5 bases at V and 4 bases at J, with 12 bases in the middle. Germline CDR1 reads SGHAT; CDR2 reads FQNNGV. The CDR3 DNA sequence: TGTGCCAGCAGCACCAACCCCACCGGGGCCAACGTCCTGACTTTC. Amino acid sequence: CASSTNPTGANVLTF. The whole variable domain, remainder taken from reference TRBV11-2 and TRBJ2-6, is EAGVAQSPRYKIIEKRQSVAFWCNPISGHATLYWYQQILGQGPKLLIQFQNNGVVDDSQLPKDRFSAERLKGVDSTLKIQPAKLEDSAVYLCASSTNPTGANVLTFGAGSRLTVL.

This clone was found once. The rearrangement uses TRBV28 and TRBJ2-3, with 8 nucleotides matching TRBD2. V was clipped by 8 bases and J by 6 bases; unmatched bases: 7. In germline, CDR1 is MDHEN, CDR2 SYDVKM. This CDR3 contains 13 residues. This CDR3 is CASRLQRGDTQYF. The CDR3 bases are TGTGCCAGCCGCCTACAGCGGGGGGATACGCAGTATTTT.

This clone occurred once. The rearrangement links TRBV5-1 to TRBJ2-2, with 10 bases identical to TRBD2. Germline V lookup: CDR1 SGHRS, CDR2 YFSETQ. This CDR3 is 15 amino acids long. The V and J ends lost 5 bases and 6 bases, in that order; junction bases with no gene match: 7. CDR3 nucleotides: TGCGCCAGCAGATTAGCGGGGGGTTCCCCCGGGGAGCTGTTTTTT. Encoded protein: CASRLAGGSPGELFF.

This chain joins TRBV6-1 and TRBJ1-1; 8 bases match TRBD1. CDR3 length: 14 residues. Germline CDR1 MNHNS, CDR2 SASEGT. Trimming at V came to 2 bases and at J to 5 bases, leaving 4 bases not matched to a gene. The CDR3 DNA reads TGTGCCAGCAGTGAACAGGGGGCATGGACTGAAGCTTTCTTT. It is translated as CASSEQGAWTEAFF.

The chain recombines TRBV10-3 with TRBJ2-1; TRBD2 agrees at 9 bases. CDR1 and CDR2 from the germline V gene are ENHRY and SYGVKD. The CDR3 contains 20 residues. V shed 1 base and J 8 bases; nucleotides not matched to a gene: 21. The CDR3 DNA reads TGTGCCATCAGTGAGTGGGATAGGTCGCCTAGCGGGAAATCCAGGGATGAGCAGTTCTTC. Translation: CAISEWDRSPSGKSRDEQFF.

This chain uses TRBV28 with TRBJ2-7, with D maybe TRBD1 (5 bases). The CDR3 has 14 residues. The germline V and J ends were trimmed by 5 bases and 2 bases, with 13 bases remaining between them. Per germline, CDR1 MDHEN and CDR2 SYDVKM. The DNA of the CDR3 is TGTGCCAGCAGTCCGCGGACGACAGCCTACGAGCAGTACTTC. Translation: CASSPRTTAYEQYF.

The V and J genes are TRBV19 and TRBJ2-5; D not resolved. CDR3 length: 15 amino acids. Germline V gene lookup returns CDR1 LNHDA and CDR2 SQIVND (reference sequence). V gave up 3 bases and J gave up 2 bases, with 13 bases separating them. CDR3 residues: CASSMRWGNQETQYF. CDR3 sequence (DNA): TGTGCCAGTAGTATGCGGTGGGGAAATCAAGAGACCCAGTACTTC.

The CDR3 is CAWSDGTASEAFF. The CDR3 coding sequence is TGTGCCTGGAGTGACGGGACAGCCTCTGAAGCTTTCTTT. The chain joins TRBV30 to TRBJ1-1; 7 nucleotides match TRBD1. Unmatched junction bases numbered 5, after V lost 1 base and J lost 6 bases. This CDR3 is 13 amino acids long. Germline V gives CDR1 GTSNPN, CDR2 SVGIG (reference sequence).